The 23 T cell receptor beta chains below come from one sample, sequenced in a study of CD8 T cells in Susac syndrome. The authors reverse transcribed about 0.5 to 1 ug RNA with random hexamers. TCRdb reprocessed the immunoSEQ multiplex PCR reads via MiXCR and lists one record per CDR3 protein. The table has around 180,000 distinct CDR3 sequences, 90% to 96% seen once. The sample comprised CD4+ T cells from PBMCs. Source of these receptors: a human donor with multiple sclerosis.

This clonotype was observed once. The V call is TRBV20-1, the J call TRBJ2-5, with TRBD2 matching 8 bases. The CDR3 covers 15 residues. Germline CDR1 is DFQATT and CDR2 is SNEGSKA (reference sequence). Trimming removed 0 bases from V and 2 bases from J; junction bases left unmatched: 5. CDR3 sequence: CSARDHGGAQETQYF. CDR3 in DNA: TGCAGTGCTAGAGACCACGGGGGGGCGCAAGAGACCCAGTACTTC.

This clonotype was seen more than once but under ten times. The chain is built from TRBV11-2 and TRBJ2-7; 10 positions match TRBD2. CDR3 size: 20 residues. Germline assignment: CDR1 SGHAT and CDR2 FQNNGV. V trimming: 6 bases; J trimming: 4 bases; junction bases outside the gene matches: 24. The CDR3 is CASRTGSILAGGHTPYEQYF. For the CDR3, the DNA is TGTGCCAGCAGGACGGGTTCGATATTAGCGGGGGGACACACGCCATACGAGCAGTACTTC.

The chain is built from TRBV9 and TRBJ2-2; D uncertain. Germline V lookup: CDR1 SGDLS, CDR2 YYNGEE. The CDR3 totals 12 residues. The germline V and J ends were trimmed by 6 bases and 4 bases, with 7 bases remaining between them. In nucleotides, the CDR3 is TGTGCCAGCAACCCCGCCACCGGGGAGCTGTTTTTT. It translates to CASNPATGELFF. The full variable domain, with the rest looked up from reference TRBV9 and TRBJ2-2, is DSGVTQTPKHLITATGQRVTLRCSPRSGDLSVYWYQQSLDQGLQFLIQYYNGEERAKGNILERFSAQQFPDLHSELNLSSLELGDSALYFCASNPATGELFFGEGSRLTVL.

The V and J genes are TRBV2 and TRBJ2-7; D ambiguous. CDR1 and CDR2 (germline): SNHLY, FYNNEI. The CDR3 is made up of 12 amino acids. Trimming removed 3 bases at V and 2 bases at J, with 5 bases between. In DNA form, the CDR3 reads TGTGCCAGCAGTGATAAGGCCTACGAGCAGTACTTC. Protein: CASSDKAYEQYF.

This sequence joins TRBV6-2 or TRBV6-3 and TRBJ2-5; TRBD1 matches 10 bases. The germline V gene encodes CDR1 MNHEY and CDR2 SVGEGT. This CDR3 is built from 17 residues. With V trimmed by 5 bases and J by 4 bases, 13 bases remained unmatched. This CDR3 is CASSRGQGNAVGETQYF. CDR3 in DNA: TGTGCCAGCAGTCGGGGACAGGGGAACGCGGTCGGAGAGACCCAGTACTTC.

The chain joins TRBV6-6 to TRBJ1-1; no reliable D call. V was shortened by 2 bases and J by 1 base, with 2 bases between the two germline ends. The CDR3 is 12 amino acids. CDR1 is MNHNY, CDR2 SVGAGI, per germline (reference sequence). This CDR3 is CASSYRNTEAFF. The CDR3 nucleotides read TGTGCCAGCAGTTACAGGAACACTGAAGCTTTCTTT.

The chain joins TRBV20-1 to TRBJ2-7; D ambiguous. Looked up from germline, CDR1 is DFQATT and CDR2 is SNEGSKA (reference sequence). The CDR3 has 13 residues. Trimming stripped 8 bases from V and 2 bases from J, with 16 bases between. CDR3 region: CSLQFQRAYEQYF. The CDR3 DNA reads as TGCAGTTTACAGTTTCAGAGAGCCTACGAGCAGTACTTC.

This clonotype appeared once. V is TRBV19 and J is TRBJ2-1, with D maybe TRBD2 (6 bases). The CDR3 is made up of 15 amino acids. CDR1 is LNHDA and CDR2 is SQIVND in the germline V gene (reference sequence). V gave up 3 bases and J gave up 4 bases, with 13 bases separating them. CDR3 sequence: CASSIVADLYNEQFF. The CDR3 bases are TGTGCCAGTAGTATCGTAGCGGATCTTTACAATGAGCAGTTCTTC.

This chain uses TRBV4-1 with TRBJ2-5, with TRBD1 matching over 7 bases. V lost 0 bases, J lost 0 bases, and 13 bases stayed unmatched. From germline, CDR1 is MGHRA and CDR2 YSYEKL. The CDR3 is 19 residues long. CDR3 in DNA: TGCGCCAGCAGCCAAGAAGGGGTCGTGGGGACAGAGTACCAAGAGACCCAGTACTTC. Translating it yields CASSQEGVVGTEYQETQYF.

This chain uses TRBV29-1 with TRBJ2-1; 11 nucleotides match TRBD2. CDR1 SQVTM and CDR2 ANQGSEA come from the germline V gene. The CDR3 has 16 amino acids. With 3 bases clipped from V and 4 bases from J, the junction kept 8 bases outside the gene matches. CDR3 in amino acids: CSVEAGTSGLYNEQFF. As DNA, the CDR3 is TGCAGCGTTGAGGCCGGGACTAGCGGCCTGTACAATGAGCAGTTCTTC.

This chain connects TRBV4-1 to TRBJ1-5; D gene uncertain. The CDR3 totals 15 residues. Germline V gives CDR1 MGHRA, CDR2 YSYEKL. V lost 1 base and J lost 5, with 12 bases in between. CDR3 in DNA: TGCGCCAGCAGCCAAGGGGTAGGGCGTTATCAGCCCCAGCATTTT. This translates into CASSQGVGRYQPQHF.

This chain joins TRBV28 and TRBJ2-5; 12 bases are a match to TRBD2. Trimming cost V 5 bases and J 5 bases; bases outside gene matches: 9. Germline V lookup: CDR1 MDHEN, CDR2 SYDVKM. This CDR3 is built from 16 residues. CDR3 amino acids: CASSLRTSGVRETQYF. The CDR3 DNA is TGTGCCAGCAGTCTGAGGACTAGCGGGGTTCGTGAGACCCAGTACTTC. The full variable domain, in which reference TRBV28 and TRBJ2-5 provide the parts outside the CDR3, is DVKVTQSSRYLVKRTGEKVFLECVQDMDHENMFWYRQDPGLGLRLIYFSYDVKMKEKGDIPEGYSVSREKKERFSLILESASTNQTSMYLCASSLRTSGVRETQYFGPGTRLLVL.

The chain links TRBV29-1 to TRBJ1-2, with D possibly TRBD1 on 5 matching bases. CDR1 SQVTM and CDR2 ANQGSEA come from the germline V gene. The CDR3 contains 14 residues. V was clipped by 1 base and J by 3 bases, with 12 bases between them. DNA of the CDR3: TGCAGCGTTGAAGGACTCGGGACTTACTATGGCTACACCTTC. It is translated as CSVEGLGTYYGYTF.

This clonotype appeared a single time. This rearrangement joins TRBV30 to TRBJ2-1; 10 nucleotides agree with TRBD1. The CDR3 has 12 residues. Germline CDR1 is GTSNPN and CDR2 is SVGIG (reference sequence). V lost 5 bases to trimming and J lost 7 bases; unmatched junction nucleotides: 2. This chain's CDR3 is CAWAGQGNEQFF. The CDR3 DNA is TGTGCCTGGGCGGGACAGGGGAATGAGCAGTTCTTC.

The rearrangement joins TRBV19 to TRBJ1-5; a possible D gene is TRBD1 (5 bases). CDR3 length equals 15 residues. V was shortened by 5 bases and J by 3 bases, with 14 bases between the two germline ends. Germline assignment: CDR1 LNHDA and CDR2 SQIVND (reference sequence). Here the CDR3 DNA reads TGTGCCAGTAGTGTGAGGGGCGACGACAATCAGCCCCAGCATTTT. Protein product: CASSVRGDDNQPQHF. Drawing the rest from reference TRBV19 and TRBJ1-5, the complete variable domain is DGGITQSPKYLFRKEGQNVTLSCEQNLNHDAMYWYRQDPGQGLRLIYYSQIVNDFQKGDIAEGYSVSREKKESFPLTVTSAQKNPTAFYLCASSVRGDDNQPQHFGDGTRLSIL.

The rearrangement uses TRBV18 and TRBJ2-7; 8 nucleotides match TRBD1. Germline loops: CDR1 KGHSH, CDR2 LQKENI. The CDR3 covers 14 residues. Trimming took 6 bases from V and 3 from J; bases not matched to a gene: 7. This CDR3 is CASSPGTGDYEQYF. The CDR3 DNA is TGTGCCAGCTCTCCCGGGACAGGAGACTACGAGCAGTACTTC.

This chain connects TRBV28 to TRBJ2-7; the D gene could be TRBD1 or TRBD2 (5 bases each). The V gene lost 6 bases and the J gene lost 3 bases, with 18 bases spanning the gap. This CDR3 is 15 amino acids long. Germline CDR1 and CDR2: MDHEN and SYDVKM. CDR3 amino acids: CASRPGGPRDYEQYF. The CDR3, as DNA: TGTGCCAGCAGACCAGGAGGACCCAGGGACTACGAGCAGTACTTC.

J is TRBJ2-5 and V is TRBV5-1; 9 bases are shared with TRBD1. V was clipped by 4 bases and J by 5 bases; unmatched bases: 6. The germline gives CDR1 SGHRS, CDR2 YFSETQ. The CDR3 contains 14 residues. The CDR3 DNA sequence: TGCGCCAGCAGCACGGGACAGGGACGGGAGACCCAGTACTTC. This gives the protein CASSTGQGRETQYF.

CDR3 in amino acids: CASSLQGWNGYTF. The CDR3 nucleotides are TGCGCCAGCAGCTTACAGGGGTGGAATGGCTACACCTTC. The chain combines TRBV5-1 with TRBJ1-2; 7 nucleotides agree with TRBD1. V was clipped by 2 bases and J by 6 bases; unmatched bases: 4. CDR3 length: 13 residues. Germline CDR1 SGHRS, CDR2 YFSETQ. The variable domain in full, completed from reference TRBV5-1 and TRBJ1-2, reads KAGVTQTPRYLIKTRGQQVTLSCSPISGHRSVSWYQQTPGQGLQFLFEYFSETQRNKGNFPGRFSGRQFSNSRSEMNVSTLELGDSALYLCASSLQGWNGYTFGSGTRLTVV.

J is TRBJ1-1 and V is TRBV29-1; D uncertain. The ends were cut back, 6 bases at V and 4 bases at J, with 9 bases in the middle. CDR3 size: 11 residues. Germline values: CDR1 SQVTM, CDR2 ANQGSEA. CDR3 DNA: TGCAGCGTCAGCCAGGTCACTGAAGCTTTCTTT. Its protein is CSVSQVTEAFF.

The rearrangement uses TRBV20-1 and TRBJ2-5; D unclear. This CDR3 spans 14 amino acids. The ends were cut back, 0 bases at V and 4 bases at J, with 12 bases in the middle. Germline-derived CDR1 and CDR2 are DFQATT and SNEGSKA (reference sequence). The CDR3 region is CSARDRVGRETQYF. As DNA, the CDR3 is TGCAGTGCTAGAGATCGGGTTGGCCGAGAGACCCAGTACTTC.

J is TRBJ1-6 and V is TRBV3-1, with TRBD1 as a possible D gene (6 bases). V dropped 1 base and J dropped 10 bases, with 11 bases sitting between them. Germline lookup yields CDR1 LGHDT and CDR2 YNNKEL (reference sequence). The CDR3 is 14 amino acids. The CDR3: CASSQAGAGSPLHF. The CDR3 nucleotides read TGTGCCAGCAGCCAAGCGGGGGCCGGATCACCCCTCCACTTT.

The chain carries TRBV7-9 and TRBJ2-1, with 8 positions matching TRBD2. This CDR3 contains 16 residues. CDR1 SEHNR and CDR2 FQNEAQ come from the germline V gene (reference sequence). V shed 7 bases and J 7 bases; nucleotides not matched to a gene: 15. The CDR3 spells CASTFGGGTLGNEQFF. The CDR3 nucleotides are TGTGCCAGCACCTTCGGCGGGGGGACCCTAGGGAATGAGCAGTTCTTC.